The clone carrying this T cell receptor (beta chain) showed up many times. Germline assignment: CDR1 DFQATT and CDR2 SNEGSKA (reference sequence). Trimming removed 6 bases from V and 7 bases from J; junction bases left unmatched: 9. This CDR3 spans 14 amino acids. The data belong to a study of T cells in Graves' hyperthyroidism and ophthalmopathy. TCR beta CDR3 regions were amplified from RNA. The study used the HTBI primer set for a first-round RT-PCR of the TCR CDR3. Each CDR3 protein gets one entry after TCRdb re-called the multiplex PCR reads with MiXCR. The sample shows 600,000 or so distinct CDR3 sequences, about 16% of them seen only once.

What was sequenced was blood. The receptor was derived from a woman in her 30s with Graves' hyperthyroidism. The chain couples TRBV20-1 to TRBJ2-1; 10 bases are shared with TRBD2. The CDR3 DNA is TGCAGTGCCGAAAGCGGGAGGGCCGAAAATGAGCAGTTCTTC. Translation: CSAESGRAENEQFF.